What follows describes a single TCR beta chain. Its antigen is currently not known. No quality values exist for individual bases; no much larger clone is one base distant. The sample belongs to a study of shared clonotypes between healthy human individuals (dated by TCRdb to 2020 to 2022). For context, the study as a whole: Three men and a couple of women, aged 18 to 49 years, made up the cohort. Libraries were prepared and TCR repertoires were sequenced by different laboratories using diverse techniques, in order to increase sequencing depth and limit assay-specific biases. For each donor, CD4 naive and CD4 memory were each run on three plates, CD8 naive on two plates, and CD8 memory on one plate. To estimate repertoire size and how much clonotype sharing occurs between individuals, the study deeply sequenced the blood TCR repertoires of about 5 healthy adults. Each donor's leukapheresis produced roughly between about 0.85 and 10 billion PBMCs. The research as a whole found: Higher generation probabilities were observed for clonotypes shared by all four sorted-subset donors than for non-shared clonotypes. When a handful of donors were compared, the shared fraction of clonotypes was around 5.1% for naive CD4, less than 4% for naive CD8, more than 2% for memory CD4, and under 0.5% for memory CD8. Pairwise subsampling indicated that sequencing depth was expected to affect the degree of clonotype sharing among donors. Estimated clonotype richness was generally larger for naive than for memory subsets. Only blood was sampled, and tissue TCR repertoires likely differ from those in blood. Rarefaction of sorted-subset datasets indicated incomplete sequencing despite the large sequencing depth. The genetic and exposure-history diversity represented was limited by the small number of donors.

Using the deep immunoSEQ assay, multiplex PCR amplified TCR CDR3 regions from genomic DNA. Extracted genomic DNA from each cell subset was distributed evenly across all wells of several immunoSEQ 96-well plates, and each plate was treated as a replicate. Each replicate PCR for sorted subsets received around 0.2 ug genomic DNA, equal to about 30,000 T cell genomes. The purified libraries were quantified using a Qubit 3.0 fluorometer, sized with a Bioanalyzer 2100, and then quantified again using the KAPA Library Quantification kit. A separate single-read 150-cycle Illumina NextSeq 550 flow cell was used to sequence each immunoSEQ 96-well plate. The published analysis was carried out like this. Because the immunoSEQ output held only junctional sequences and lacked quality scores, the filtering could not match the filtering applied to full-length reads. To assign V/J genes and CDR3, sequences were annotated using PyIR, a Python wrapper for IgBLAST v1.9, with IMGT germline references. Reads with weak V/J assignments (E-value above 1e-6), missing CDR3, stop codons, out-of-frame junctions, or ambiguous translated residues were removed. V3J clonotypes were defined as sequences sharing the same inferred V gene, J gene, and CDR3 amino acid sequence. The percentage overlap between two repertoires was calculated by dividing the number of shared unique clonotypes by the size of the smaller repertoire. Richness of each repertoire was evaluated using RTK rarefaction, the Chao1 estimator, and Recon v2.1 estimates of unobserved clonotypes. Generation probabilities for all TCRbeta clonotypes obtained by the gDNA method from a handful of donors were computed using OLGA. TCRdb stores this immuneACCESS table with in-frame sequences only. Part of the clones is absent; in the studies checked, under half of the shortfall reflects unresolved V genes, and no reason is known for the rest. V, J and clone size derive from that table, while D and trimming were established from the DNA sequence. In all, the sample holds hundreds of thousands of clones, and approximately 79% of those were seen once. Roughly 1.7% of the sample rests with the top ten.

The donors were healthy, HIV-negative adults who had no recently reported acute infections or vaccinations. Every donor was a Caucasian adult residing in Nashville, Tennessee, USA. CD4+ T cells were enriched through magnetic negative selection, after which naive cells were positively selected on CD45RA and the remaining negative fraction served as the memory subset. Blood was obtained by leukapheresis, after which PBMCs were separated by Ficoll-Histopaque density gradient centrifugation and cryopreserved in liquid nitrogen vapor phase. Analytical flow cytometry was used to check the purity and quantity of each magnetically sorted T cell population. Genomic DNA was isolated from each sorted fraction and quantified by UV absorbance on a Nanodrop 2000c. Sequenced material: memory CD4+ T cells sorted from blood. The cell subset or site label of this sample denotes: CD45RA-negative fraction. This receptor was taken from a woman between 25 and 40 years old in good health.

CDR3 region: CASSRGPGELFF. The DNA sequence is TGTGCCAGCAGCAGGGGGCCCGGGGAGCTGTTTTTT. This receptor chain uses TRBV7-8 and TRBJ2-2; 7 nucleotides in the junction match TRBD1. The CDR3 runs 12 residues from the cysteine to the phenylalanine. Only CDR3 DNA is held: 36 bases, read in frame from base 1. CDR1 is given as SGHVS and CDR2 as FQNEAQ, both from the germline V gene. After removal of 5 bases from V and 6 bases from J, the junction retains 0 bases not matched to a gene.